This is a list of T cell receptor beta chains from one sample in a study of Graves' ophthalmopathy and Graves' hyperthyroidism. TCRdb fed the multiplex PCR reads into MiXCR, producing one record per CDR3 protein. The sample carries 650,000 to 900,000 distinct CDR3 sequences, 35% to 50% recorded once. The sample consisted of peripheral blood. The receptors were gathered from an adult man with Graves' ophthalmopathy. Each CDR3 is given with its conserved first and last residue. The order of the fields is CDR3 length, clone size, D gene, V gene, J gene, CDR3 protein, CDR3 DNA. A D gene is named only where the DNA matches it firmly. Size tells how often a clone was seen (once, few, many) or the class of an expanded clone, and some rows leave it out.

length: 15; size: many; D: -; V: TRBV9; J: TRBJ1-1; CDR3: CASSVDPQDSTEAFF; DNA: TGTGCCAGCAGCGTGGACCCACAGGATAGCACTGAAGCTTTCTTT
length: 15; size: -; D: -; V: TRBV3-2; J: TRBJ1-2; CDR3: CASSPPQGTRYGYTF; DNA: TGTGCCAGCAGCCCACCACAGGGGACGAGGTATGGCTACACCTTC
length: 16; size: -; D: TRBD2; V: TRBV25-1; J: TRBJ2-3; CDR3: CASSRGLAGASDTQYF; DNA: TGTGCCAGCAGCCGAGGACTAGCGGGAGCATCAGATACGCAGTATTTT
length: 15; size: once; D: -; V: TRBV14; J: TRBJ1-3; CDR3: CASSRSWGSGNTIYF; DNA: TGTGCCAGCAGCCGAAGCTGGGGCTCTGGAAACACCATATATTTT
length: 17; size: -; D: TRBD2; V: TRBV7-9; J: TRBJ2-5; CDR3: CASTLGLAGGSQETQYF; DNA: TGTGCCAGCACCCTGGGACTAGCGGGGGGATCACAAGAGACCCAGTACTTC
length: 13; size: few; D: -; V: TRBV4-3; J: TRBJ1-1; CDR3: CASSHLLAGGGFF; DNA: TGCGCCAGCAGCCACTTGCTGGCAGGAGGGGGTTTCTTT
length: 16; size: few; D: -; V: TRBV9; J: TRBJ2-6; CDR3: CASSGYRETGANVLTF; DNA: TGTGCCAGCAGCGGTTACAGGGAGACTGGGGCCAACGTCCTGACTTTC
length: 16; size: -; D: -; V: TRBV7-8; J: TRBJ2-7; CDR3: CASSPGLAVTYYEQYF; DNA: TGTGCCAGCAGCCCCGGGTTAGCCGTTACCTACTACGAGCAGTACTTC
length: 15; size: -; D: -; V: TRBV6-6; J: TRBJ1-1; CDR3: CASSPTMTGNTEAFF; DNA: TGTGCCAGCAGTCCAACCATGACAGGGAACACTGAAGCTTTCTTT
length: 13; size: few; D: -; V: TRBV2; J: TRBJ1-1; CDR3: CASSDQGRTEAFF; DNA: TGTGCCAGCAGCGATCAGGGCCGCACTGAAGCTTTCTTT